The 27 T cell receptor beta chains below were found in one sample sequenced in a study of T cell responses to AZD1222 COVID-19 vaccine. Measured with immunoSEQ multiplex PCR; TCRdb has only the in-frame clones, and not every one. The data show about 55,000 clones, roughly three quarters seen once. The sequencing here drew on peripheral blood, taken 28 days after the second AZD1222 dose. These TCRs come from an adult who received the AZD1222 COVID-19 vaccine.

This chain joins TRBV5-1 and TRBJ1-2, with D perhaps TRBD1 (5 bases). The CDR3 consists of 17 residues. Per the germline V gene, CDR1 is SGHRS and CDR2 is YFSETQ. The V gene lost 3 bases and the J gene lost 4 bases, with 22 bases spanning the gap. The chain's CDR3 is CASSSPLKGQSGYGYTF. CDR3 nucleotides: TGCGCCAGCAGCTCACCCCTTAAAGGACAATCTGGCTATGGCTACACCTTC.

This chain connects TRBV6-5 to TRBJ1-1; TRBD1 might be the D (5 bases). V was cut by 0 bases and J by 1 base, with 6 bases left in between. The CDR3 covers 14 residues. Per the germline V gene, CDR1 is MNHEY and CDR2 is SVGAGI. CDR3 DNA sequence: TGTGCCAGCAGTTACTCGAGGGGGAACACTGAAGCTTTCTTT. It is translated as CASSYSRGNTEAFF.

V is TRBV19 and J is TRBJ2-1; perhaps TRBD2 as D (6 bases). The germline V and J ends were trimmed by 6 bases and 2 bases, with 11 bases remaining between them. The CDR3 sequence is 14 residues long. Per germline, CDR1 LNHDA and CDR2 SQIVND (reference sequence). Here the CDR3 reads CASRTEGPYNEQFF. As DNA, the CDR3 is TGTGCCAGTAGGACGGAGGGCCCCTACAATGAGCAGTTCTTC.

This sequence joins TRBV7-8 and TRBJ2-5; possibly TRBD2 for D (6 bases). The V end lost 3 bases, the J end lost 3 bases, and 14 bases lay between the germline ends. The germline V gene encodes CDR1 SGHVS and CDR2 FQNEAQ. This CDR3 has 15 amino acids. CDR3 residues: CASSFNVGGEETQYF. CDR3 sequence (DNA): TGTGCCAGCAGCTTTAACGTAGGAGGGGAAGAGACCCAGTACTTC.

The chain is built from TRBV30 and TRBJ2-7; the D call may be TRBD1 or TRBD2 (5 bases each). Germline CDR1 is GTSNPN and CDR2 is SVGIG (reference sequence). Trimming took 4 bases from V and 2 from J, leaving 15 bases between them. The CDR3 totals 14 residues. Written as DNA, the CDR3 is TGTGCCTGGACGGGGCAGCGGAGTCCCTACGAGCAGTACTTC. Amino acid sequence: CAWTGQRSPYEQYF. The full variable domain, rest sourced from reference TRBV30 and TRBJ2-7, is SQTIHQWPATLVQPVGSPLSLECTVEGTSNPNLYWYRQAAGRGLQLLFYSVGIGQISSEVPQNLSASRPQDRQFILSSKKLLLSDSGFYLCAWTGQRSPYEQYFGPGTRLTVT.

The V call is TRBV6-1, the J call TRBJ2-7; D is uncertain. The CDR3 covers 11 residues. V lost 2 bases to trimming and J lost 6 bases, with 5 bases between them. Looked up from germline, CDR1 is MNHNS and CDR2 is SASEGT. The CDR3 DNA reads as TGTGCCAGCAGTGAATGGGCCGAGCAGTACGTC. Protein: CASSEWAEQYV.

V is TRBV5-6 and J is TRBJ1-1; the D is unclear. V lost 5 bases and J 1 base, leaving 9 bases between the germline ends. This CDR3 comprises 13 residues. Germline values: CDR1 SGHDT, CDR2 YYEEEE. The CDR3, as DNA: TGTGCCAGCAGGCCGACACAGAACACTGAAGCTTTCTTT. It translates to CASRPTQNTEAFF.

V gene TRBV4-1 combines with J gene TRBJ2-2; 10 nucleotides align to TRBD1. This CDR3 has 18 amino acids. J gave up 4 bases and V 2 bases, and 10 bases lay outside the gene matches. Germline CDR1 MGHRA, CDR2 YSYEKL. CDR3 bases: TGCGCCAGCAGCCAACCGCGACAGGGGGCGTCGAGCACCGGGGAGCTGTTTTTT. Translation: CASSQPRQGASSTGELFF.

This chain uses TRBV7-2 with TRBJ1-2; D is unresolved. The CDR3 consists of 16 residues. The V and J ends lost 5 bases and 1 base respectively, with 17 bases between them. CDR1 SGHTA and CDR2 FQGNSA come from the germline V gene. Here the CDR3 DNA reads TGTGCCAGCAGCCTAGGGATGACCGTACGTAACTATGGCTACACCTTC. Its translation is CASSLGMTVRNYGYTF.

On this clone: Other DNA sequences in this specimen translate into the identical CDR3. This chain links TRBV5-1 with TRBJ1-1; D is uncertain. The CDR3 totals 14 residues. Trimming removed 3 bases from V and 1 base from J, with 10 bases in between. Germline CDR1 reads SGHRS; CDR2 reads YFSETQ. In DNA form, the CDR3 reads TGCGCCAGCAGCTCGGGTCACCCGAACACTGAAGCTTTCTTT. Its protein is CASSSGHPNTEAFF. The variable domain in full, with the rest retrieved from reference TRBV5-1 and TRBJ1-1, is KAGVTQTPRYLIKTRGQQVTLSCSPISGHRSVSWYQQTPGQGLQFLFEYFSETQRNKGNFPGRFSGRQFSNSRSEMNVSTLELGDSALYLCASSSGHPNTEAFFGQGTRLTVV.

CDR3 sequence reads: CASGTANTEAFF. CDR3 nucleotides: TGTGCCAGCGGGACAGCGAACACTGAAGCTTTCTTT. J is TRBJ1-1 and V is TRBV6-5, with TRBD1 matching over 7 bases. The CDR3 covers 12 residues. With 8 bases clipped from V and 1 base from J, the junction kept 1 base outside the gene matches. The germline CDR1 and CDR2 sequences are MNHEY and SVGAGI.

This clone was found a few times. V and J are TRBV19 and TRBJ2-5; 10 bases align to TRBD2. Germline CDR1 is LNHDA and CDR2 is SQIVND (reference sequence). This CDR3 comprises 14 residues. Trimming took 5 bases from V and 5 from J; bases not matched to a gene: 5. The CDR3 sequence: CASSGGLAAETQYF. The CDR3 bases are TGTGCCAGTAGTGGCGGACTAGCGGCCGAGACCCAGTACTTC.

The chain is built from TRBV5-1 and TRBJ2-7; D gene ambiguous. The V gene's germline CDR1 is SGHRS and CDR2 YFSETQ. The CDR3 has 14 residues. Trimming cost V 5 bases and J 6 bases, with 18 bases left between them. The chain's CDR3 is CASSSGSYLGEQYF. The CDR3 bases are TGCGCCAGCAGTTCCGGGTCATACCTGGGCGAGCAGTACTTC.

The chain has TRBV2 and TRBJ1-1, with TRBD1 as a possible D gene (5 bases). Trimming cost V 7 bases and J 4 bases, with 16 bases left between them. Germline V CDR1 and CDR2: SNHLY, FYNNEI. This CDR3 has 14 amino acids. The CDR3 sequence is CASIQGLWGTEAFF. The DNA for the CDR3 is TGTGCCAGCATCCAGGGATTGTGGGGCACTGAAGCTTTCTTT.

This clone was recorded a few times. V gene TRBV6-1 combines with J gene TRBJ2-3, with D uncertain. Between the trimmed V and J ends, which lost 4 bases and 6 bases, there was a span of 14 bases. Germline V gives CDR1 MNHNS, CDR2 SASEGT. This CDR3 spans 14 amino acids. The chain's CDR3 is CASSGATITDTQYF. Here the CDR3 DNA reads TGTGCCAGCAGTGGAGCCACAATTACCGATACGCAGTATTTT.

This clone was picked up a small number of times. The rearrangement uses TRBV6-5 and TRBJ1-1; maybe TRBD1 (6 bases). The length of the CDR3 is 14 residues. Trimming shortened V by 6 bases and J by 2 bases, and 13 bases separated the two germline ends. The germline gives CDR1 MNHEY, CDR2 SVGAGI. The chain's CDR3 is CASRRDTSNTEAFF. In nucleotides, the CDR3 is TGTGCCAGCAGACGGGACACATCTAACACTGAAGCTTTCTTT.

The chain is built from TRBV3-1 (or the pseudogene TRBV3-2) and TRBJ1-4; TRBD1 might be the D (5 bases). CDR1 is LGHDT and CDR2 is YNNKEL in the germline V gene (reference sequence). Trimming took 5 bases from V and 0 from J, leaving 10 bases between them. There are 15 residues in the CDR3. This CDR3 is CASSWGRTTNEKLFF. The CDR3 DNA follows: TGTGCCAGCAGCTGGGGGAGGACAACTAATGAAAAACTGTTTTTT.

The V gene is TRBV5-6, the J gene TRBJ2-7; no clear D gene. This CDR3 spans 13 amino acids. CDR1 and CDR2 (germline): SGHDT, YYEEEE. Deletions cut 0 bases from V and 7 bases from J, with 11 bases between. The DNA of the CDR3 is TGTGCCAGCAGCTTGGGATATATACGGGAGCAGTACGTC. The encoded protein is CASSLGYIREQYV.

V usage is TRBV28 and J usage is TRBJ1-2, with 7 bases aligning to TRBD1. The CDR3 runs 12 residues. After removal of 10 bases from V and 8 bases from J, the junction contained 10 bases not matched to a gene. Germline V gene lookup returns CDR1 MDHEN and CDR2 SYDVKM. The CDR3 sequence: CAINPTGEGYTF. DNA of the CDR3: TGTGCCATTAACCCCACAGGGGAAGGCTACACCTTC.

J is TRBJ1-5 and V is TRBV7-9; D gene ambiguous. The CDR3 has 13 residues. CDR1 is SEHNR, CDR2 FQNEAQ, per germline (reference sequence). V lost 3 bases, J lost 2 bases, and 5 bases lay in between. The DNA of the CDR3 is TGTGCCAGCAGCTTCAGTGGCAATCAGCCCCAGCATTTT. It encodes CASSFSGNQPQHF.

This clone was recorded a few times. CDR3 DNA sequence: TGTGCCAGCAGCACCCAAGAGACCCAGTACTTC. Its translation is CASSTQETQYF. The V gene is TRBV3-1 (or the pseudogene TRBV3-2), the J gene TRBJ2-5; no reliable D call. With 5 bases removed from V and 1 base from J, the gap between germline ends came to 2 bases. CDR3 length: 11 amino acids. From germline, CDR1 is LGHDT and CDR2 YNNKEL (reference sequence).

The CDR3 DNA is TGTGCCAGCAGTGACGGGAGCCACACTGAAGCTTTCTTT. This codes for CASSDGSHTEAFF. V gene TRBV6-2 or TRBV6-3 combines with J gene TRBJ1-1, with D uncertain. This CDR3 has 13 residues. Germline V gene data show CDR1 as MNHEY and CDR2 as SVGEGT. Trimming removed 5 bases from V and 3 bases from J, with 10 bases in between.

The CDR3 bases are TGTGCCAGCAGCTTTCCCTCGGGGGCGGACTATGGCTACACCTTC. Its protein product is CASSFPSGADYGYTF. The V gene is TRBV7-9, the J gene TRBJ1-2; a possible D gene is TRBD1 (6 bases). Germline V gives CDR1 SEHNR, CDR2 FQNEAQ (reference sequence). The CDR3 contains 15 residues. Between the trimmed V and J ends, which lost 3 bases and 3 bases, there was a span of 14 bases.

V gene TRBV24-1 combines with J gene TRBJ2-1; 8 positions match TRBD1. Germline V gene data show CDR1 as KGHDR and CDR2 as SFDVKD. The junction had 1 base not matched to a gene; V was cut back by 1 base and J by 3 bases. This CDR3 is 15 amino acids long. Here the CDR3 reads CATSDFGQGYNEQFF. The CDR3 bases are TGTGCCACCAGTGATTTCGGACAGGGCTACAATGAGCAGTTCTTC.

CDR3 DNA sequence: TGTGCCAGCAGTTACTCGACTCAGGGCGGCGACGAGCAGTACTTC. This gives the protein CASSYSTQGGDEQYF. V gene TRBV6-5 combines with J gene TRBJ2-7, with a possible D match to TRBD1 (5 bases). The CDR3 consists of 15 residues. Germline V gene lookup returns CDR1 MNHEY and CDR2 SVGAGI. V lost 0 bases, J lost 5 bases, and 14 bases lay in between.

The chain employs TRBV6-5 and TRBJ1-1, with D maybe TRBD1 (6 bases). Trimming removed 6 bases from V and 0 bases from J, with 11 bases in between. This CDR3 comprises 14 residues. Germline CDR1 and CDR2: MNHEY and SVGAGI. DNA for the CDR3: TGTGCCAGCAGAGCAGGGGTTGTGAACACTGAAGCTTTCTTT. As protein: CASRAGVVNTEAFF.

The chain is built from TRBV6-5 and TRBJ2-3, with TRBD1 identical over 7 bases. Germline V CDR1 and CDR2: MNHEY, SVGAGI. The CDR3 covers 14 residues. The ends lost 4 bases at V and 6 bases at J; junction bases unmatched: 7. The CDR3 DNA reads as TGTGCCAGCAGTTCCTGGACAGGCGGGGATACGCAGTATTTT. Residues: CASSSWTGGDTQYF.